This section outlines one T cell receptor beta chain sequence together with its context. As handled by the study authors: Quantification of nucleated cells was approximated via reference gene primer amplification. Assay: immunoSEQ multiplex PCR; the TCRdb copy retains only in-frame clones and omits some. V and J calls and clone size are as listed in that table; D and trimming were resolved from the DNA. The sample lists roughly 250,000 clones, more than 85% occurring once. Recovered status in Cohort 3 required two negative PCRs, clearance, or symptom resolution. The data derive from a study of blood T cell repertoires in COVID-19. At the level of the study: Material from acute and convalescent COVID-19 was sourced from the United States, Italy and Spain. The analysed material was cDNA or gDNA that came from T cells, B-cell-depleted T cells, or PBMCs.

The CDR3 is 18 residues long. Germline V gene sequence: CDR1 SNHLY, CDR2 FYNNEI. V was trimmed by 5 bases and J by 1 base, leaving 24 bases between them. This chain uses TRBV2 with TRBJ2-7, with D possibly TRBD1 on 6 matching bases. The TCR was taken from a woman between 50 and 59 years old who had recovered from COVID-19. Sequenced material: PBMCs or T cells enriched from blood (not recorded which). The CDR3, as DNA: TGTGCCAGCAGTTCCCAGGGGCTAGCCCCAGAATATTCCTACGAGCAGTACTTC. The encoded protein is CASSSQGLAPEYSYEQYF.